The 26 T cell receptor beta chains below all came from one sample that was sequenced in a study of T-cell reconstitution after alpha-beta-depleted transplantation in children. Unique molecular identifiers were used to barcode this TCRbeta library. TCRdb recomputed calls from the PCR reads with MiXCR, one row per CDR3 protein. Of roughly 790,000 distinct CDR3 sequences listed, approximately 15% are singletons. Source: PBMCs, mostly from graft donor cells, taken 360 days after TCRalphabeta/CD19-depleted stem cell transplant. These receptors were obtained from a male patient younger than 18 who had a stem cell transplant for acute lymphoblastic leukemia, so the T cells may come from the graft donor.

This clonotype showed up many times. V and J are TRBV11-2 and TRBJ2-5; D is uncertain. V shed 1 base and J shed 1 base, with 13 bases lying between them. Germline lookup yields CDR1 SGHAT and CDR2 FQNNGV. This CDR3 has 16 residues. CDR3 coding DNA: TGTGCCAGCAGCTTAGTGATGTGGAGTCCCCAAGAGACCCAGTACTTC. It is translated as CASSLVMWSPQETQYF.

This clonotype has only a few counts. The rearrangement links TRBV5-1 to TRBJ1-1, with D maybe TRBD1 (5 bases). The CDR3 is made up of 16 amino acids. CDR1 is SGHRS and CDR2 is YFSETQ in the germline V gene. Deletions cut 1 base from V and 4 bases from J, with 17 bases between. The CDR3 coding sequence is TGCGCCAGCAGCTTGACCCAGGGAGGGGCGCGCACTGAAGCTTTCTTT. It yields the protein CASSLTQGGARTEAFF.

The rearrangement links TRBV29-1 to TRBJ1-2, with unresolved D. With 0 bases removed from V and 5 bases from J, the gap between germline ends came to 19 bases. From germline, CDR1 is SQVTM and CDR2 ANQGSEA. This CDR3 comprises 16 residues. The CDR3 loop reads CSVEDPPTTGRYGYTF. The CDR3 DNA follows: TGCAGCGTTGAAGATCCGCCGACGACCGGACGGTATGGCTACACCTTC.

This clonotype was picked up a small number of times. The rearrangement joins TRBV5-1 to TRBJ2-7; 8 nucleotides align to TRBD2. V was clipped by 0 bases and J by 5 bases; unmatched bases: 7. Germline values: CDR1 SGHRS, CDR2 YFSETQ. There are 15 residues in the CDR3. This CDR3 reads CASSLVQRETDEQYF. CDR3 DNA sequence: TGCGCCAGCAGCTTGGTACAGCGGGAGACCGACGAGCAGTACTTC.

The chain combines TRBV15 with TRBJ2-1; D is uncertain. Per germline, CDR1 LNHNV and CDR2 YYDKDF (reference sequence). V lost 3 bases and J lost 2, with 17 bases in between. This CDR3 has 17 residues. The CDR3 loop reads CATSSGERTPTYNEQFF. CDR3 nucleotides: TGTGCCACCAGCAGCGGAGAGCGAACCCCTACCTACAATGAGCAGTTCTTC.

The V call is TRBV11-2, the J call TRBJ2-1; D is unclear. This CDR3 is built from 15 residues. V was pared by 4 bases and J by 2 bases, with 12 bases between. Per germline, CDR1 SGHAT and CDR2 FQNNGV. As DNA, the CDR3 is TGTGCCAGCAGCTCCCGAGCAGGACCCTACAATGAGCAGTTCTTC. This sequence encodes CASSSRAGPYNEQFF. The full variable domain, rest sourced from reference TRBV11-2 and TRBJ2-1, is EAGVAQSPRYKIIEKRQSVAFWCNPISGHATLYWYQQILGQGPKLLIQFQNNGVVDDSQLPKDRFSAERLKGVDSTLKIQPAKLEDSAVYLCASSSRAGPYNEQFFGPGTRLTVL.

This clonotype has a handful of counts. Here the CDR3 reads CATSDPSTPTSLVGKKGYNEQFF. The CDR3 DNA is TGTGCCACCAGTGATCCCTCTACCCCGACTAGCTTGGTGGGCAAAAAGGGCTACAATGAGCAGTTCTTC. The chain recombines TRBV24-1 with TRBJ2-1, with 7 bases fitting TRBD2. The CDR3 has 23 amino acids. Germline loops: CDR1 KGHDR, CDR2 SFDVKD. J lost 3 bases, V lost 3 bases, and 28 bases had no gene match.

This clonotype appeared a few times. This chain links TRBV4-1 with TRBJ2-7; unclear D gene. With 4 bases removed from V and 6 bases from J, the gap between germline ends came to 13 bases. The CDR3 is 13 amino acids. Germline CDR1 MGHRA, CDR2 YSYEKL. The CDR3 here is CASSPSHSGEQYF. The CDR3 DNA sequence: TGCGCCAGCAGCCCCTCGCATAGTGGCGAGCAGTACTTC.

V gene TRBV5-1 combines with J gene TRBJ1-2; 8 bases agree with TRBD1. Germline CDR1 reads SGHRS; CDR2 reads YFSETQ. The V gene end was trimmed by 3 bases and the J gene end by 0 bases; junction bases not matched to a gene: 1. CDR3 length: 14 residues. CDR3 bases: TGCGCCAGCAGCTCGGGACAGGCTAACTATGGCTACACCTTC. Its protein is CASSSGQANYGYTF.

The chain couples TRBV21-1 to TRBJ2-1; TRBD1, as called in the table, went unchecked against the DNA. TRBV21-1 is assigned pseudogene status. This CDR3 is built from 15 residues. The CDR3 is CASSNRDSAYNEQFF. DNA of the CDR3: TGTGCCAGCAGCAACCGGGACAGTGCCTACAATGAGCAGTTCTTC.

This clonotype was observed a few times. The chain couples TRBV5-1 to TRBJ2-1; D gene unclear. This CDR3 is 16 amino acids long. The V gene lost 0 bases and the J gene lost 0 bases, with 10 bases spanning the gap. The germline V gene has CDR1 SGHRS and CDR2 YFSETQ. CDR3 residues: CASSLEDVSSYNEQFF. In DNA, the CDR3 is TGCGCCAGCAGCTTGGAGGACGTGAGCTCCTACAATGAGCAGTTCTTC. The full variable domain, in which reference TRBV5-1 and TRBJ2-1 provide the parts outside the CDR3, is KAGVTQTPRYLIKTRGQQVTLSCSPISGHRSVSWYQQTPGQGLQFLFEYFSETQRNKGNFPGRFSGRQFSNSRSEMNVSTLELGDSALYLCASSLEDVSSYNEQFFGPGTRLTVL.

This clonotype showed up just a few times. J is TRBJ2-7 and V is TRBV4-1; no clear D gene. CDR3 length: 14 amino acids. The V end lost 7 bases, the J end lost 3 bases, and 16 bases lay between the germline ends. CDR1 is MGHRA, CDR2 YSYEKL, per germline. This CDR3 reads CASTPSDWGYEQYF. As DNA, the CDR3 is TGCGCCAGCACGCCCTCCGACTGGGGCTACGAGCAGTACTTC.

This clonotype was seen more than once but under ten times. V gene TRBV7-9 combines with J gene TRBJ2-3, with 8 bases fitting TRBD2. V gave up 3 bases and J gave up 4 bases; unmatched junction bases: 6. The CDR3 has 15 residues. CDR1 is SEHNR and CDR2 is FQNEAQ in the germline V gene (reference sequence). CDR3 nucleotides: TGTGCCAGCAGCTTGACGGCGCGGGAGGCAGATACGCAGTATTTT. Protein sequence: CASSLTAREADTQYF.

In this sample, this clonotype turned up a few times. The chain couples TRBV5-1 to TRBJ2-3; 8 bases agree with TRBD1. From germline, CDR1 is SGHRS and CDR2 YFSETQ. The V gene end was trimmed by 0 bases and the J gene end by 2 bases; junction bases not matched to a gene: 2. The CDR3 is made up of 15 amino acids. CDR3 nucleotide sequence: TGCGCCAGCAGCTTGGAGGACAGGGACACAGATACGCAGTATTTT. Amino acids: CASSLEDRDTDTQYF.

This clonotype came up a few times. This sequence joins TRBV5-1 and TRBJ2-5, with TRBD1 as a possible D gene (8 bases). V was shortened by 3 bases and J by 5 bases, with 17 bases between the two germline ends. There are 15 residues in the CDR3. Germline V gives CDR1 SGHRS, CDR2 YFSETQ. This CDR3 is CASSYRGGVRETQYF. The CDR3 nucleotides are TGCGCCAGCAGCTACAGGGGGGGGGTCAGGGAGACCCAGTACTTC.

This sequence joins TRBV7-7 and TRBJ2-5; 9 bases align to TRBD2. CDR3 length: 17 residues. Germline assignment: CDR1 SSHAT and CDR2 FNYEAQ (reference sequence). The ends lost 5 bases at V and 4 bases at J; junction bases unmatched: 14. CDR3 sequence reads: CASSRQMGTLAGETQYF. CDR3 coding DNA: TGTGCCAGCAGCCGACAAATGGGGACACTAGCGGGAGAGACCCAGTACTTC.

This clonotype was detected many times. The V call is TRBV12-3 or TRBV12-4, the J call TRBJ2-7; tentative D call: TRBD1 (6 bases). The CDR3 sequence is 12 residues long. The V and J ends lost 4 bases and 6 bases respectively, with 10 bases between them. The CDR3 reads CASSSPDSEQYF. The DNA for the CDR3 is TGTGCCAGCAGTTCCCCGGACAGCGAGCAGTACTTC.

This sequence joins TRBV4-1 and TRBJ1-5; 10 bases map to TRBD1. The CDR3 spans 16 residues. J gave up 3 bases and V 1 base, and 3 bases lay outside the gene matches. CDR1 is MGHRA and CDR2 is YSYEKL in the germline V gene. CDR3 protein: CASSQGGQGYNQPQHF. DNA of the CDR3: TGCGCCAGCAGCCAAGGGGGACAGGGGTACAATCAGCCCCAGCATTTT.

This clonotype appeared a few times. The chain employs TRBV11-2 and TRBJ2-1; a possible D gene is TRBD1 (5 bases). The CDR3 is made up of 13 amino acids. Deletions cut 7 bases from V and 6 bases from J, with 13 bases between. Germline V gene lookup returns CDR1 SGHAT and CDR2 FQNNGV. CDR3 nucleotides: TGTGCCAGCACTCTAGGGGTGGCCAATGAGCAGTTCTTC. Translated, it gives CASTLGVANEQFF.

The chain's CDR3 is CASSLEGLSNEKLFF. The DNA for the CDR3 is TGTGCCAGCAGCCTGGAGGGGCTGAGTAATGAAAAACTGTTTTTT. The rearrangement links TRBV7-2 to TRBJ1-4; D may be TRBD1 (5 bases). V was trimmed by 5 bases and J by 4 bases, leaving 14 bases between them. Germline V CDR1 and CDR2: SGHTA, FQGNSA. CDR3 size: 15 residues.

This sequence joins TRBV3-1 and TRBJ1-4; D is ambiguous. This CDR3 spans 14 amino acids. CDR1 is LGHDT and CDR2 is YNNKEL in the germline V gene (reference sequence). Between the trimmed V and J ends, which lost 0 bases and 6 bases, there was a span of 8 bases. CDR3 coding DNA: TGTGCCAGCAGCCAAGAAACGGGTTATGAAAAACTGTTTTTT. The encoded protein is CASSQETGYEKLFF.

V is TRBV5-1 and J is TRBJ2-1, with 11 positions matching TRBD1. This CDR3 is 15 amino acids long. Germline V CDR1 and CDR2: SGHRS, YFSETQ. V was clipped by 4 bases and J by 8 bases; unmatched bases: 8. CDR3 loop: CASSPGQGAPHEQFF. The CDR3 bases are TGCGCCAGCAGCCCCGGACAGGGGGCGCCTCATGAGCAGTTCTTC. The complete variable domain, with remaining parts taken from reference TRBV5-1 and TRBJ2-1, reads KAGVTQTPRYLIKTRGQQVTLSCSPISGHRSVSWYQQTPGQGLQFLFEYFSETQRNKGNFPGRFSGRQFSNSRSEMNVSTLELGDSALYLCASSPGQGAPHEQFFGPGTRLTVL.

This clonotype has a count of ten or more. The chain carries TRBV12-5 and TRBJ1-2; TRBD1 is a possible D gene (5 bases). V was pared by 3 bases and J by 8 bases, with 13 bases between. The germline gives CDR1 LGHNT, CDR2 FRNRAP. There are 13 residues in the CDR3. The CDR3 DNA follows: TGTGCTAGTGGTTTCACAGGTGTCTTCGGCTACACCTTC. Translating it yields CASGFTGVFGYTF.

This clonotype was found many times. CDR3 sequence: CASSPRWDTEAFF. CDR3 sequence (DNA): TGCGCCAGCAGCCCCCGGTGGGACACTGAAGCTTTCTTT. The rearrangement joins TRBV4-1 to TRBJ1-1; D remains unclear. The CDR3 runs to 13 residues. Germline values: CDR1 MGHRA, CDR2 YSYEKL. With 4 bases removed from V and 3 bases from J, the gap between germline ends came to 9 bases.

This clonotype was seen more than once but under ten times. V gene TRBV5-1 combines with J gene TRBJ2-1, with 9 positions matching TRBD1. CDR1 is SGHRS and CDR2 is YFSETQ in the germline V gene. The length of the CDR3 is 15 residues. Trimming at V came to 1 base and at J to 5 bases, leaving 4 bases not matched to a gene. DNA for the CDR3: TGCGCCAGCAGCTTGTTGACAGGGGGAAACAATGAGCAGTTCTTC. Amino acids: CASSLLTGGNNEQFF.

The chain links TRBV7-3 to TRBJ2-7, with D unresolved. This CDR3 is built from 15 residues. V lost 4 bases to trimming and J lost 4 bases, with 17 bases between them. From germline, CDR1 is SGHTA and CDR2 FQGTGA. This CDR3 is CASSSFSKSAYEQYF. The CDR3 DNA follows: TGTGCCAGCAGCTCATTTAGCAAATCCGCATACGAGCAGTACTTC.